Shown below are 3 T cell receptor beta chains from a single sample sequenced in a study of blood T cell repertoires in COVID-19. The assay was immunoSEQ multiplex PCR, and TCRdb's table has in-frame clones only and misses some. The profile shows over 95,000 clones, about 85% of them singletons. The sequenced sample consisted of peripheral blood. Receptors were obtained from a woman in her sixties with COVID-19, enrolled during active disease.

This chain links TRBV7-2 with TRBJ2-1; tentative D call: TRBD2 (7 bases). Germline CDR1 is SGHTA and CDR2 is FQGNSA. CDR3 length: 14 amino acids. V lost 0 bases, J lost 9 bases, and 12 bases lay in between. CDR3 amino acids: CASSLAGGLSEQFF. Here the CDR3 DNA reads TGTGCCAGCAGCTTAGCGGGGGGGCTTAGTGAGCAGTTCTTC.

A single count supports this clone. This chain uses TRBV5-4 with TRBJ2-5, with 14 bases identical to TRBD2. CDR1 SGHNT and CDR2 YYREEE come from the germline V gene (reference sequence). The CDR3 has 18 amino acids. V trimming: 4 bases; J trimming: 1 base; junction bases outside the gene matches: 9. The CDR3 spells CASSANTGLAGGQETQYF. The CDR3 DNA is TGTGCCAGCAGCGCGAATACCGGACTAGCGGGGGGCCAAGAGACCCAGTACTTC.

The chain is built from TRBV6-5 and TRBJ1-2; 8 bases are a match to TRBD1. The trim removed 9 bases at V and 4 bases at J, leaving 7 bases unmatched. Per germline, CDR1 MNHEY and CDR2 SVGAGI. CDR3 length: 13 residues. CDR3 sequence: CASARGQIYGYTF. As DNA, the CDR3 is TGTGCCAGTGCCAGGGGGCAAATCTATGGCTACACCTTC.